Following are 28 T cell receptor beta chains from one sample sequenced in a study of OX40 agonist ivuxolimab in advanced cancers. Libraries were prepared by immunoSEQ multiplex PCR; TCRdb keeps only in-frame clonotypes and omits some of them. The repertoire includes more than 80,000 clones, about 90% of them detected once, and 8.4% sits in the top ten. This sample comprised CD4+ or CD8+ T cells sorted from blood, obtained in a trial of the OX40 agonist ivuxolimab. The receptor set was obtained from an adult with an advanced solid tumor such as melanoma, head and neck, liver or kidney cancer.

This clone was counted a few times. The genes are TRBV7-8 and TRBJ1-5; D is unresolved. Per germline, CDR1 SGHVS and CDR2 FQNEAQ. The CDR3 extends over 14 amino acids. V shed 1 base and J shed 5 bases, with 9 bases lying between them. The CDR3 DNA is TGTGCCAGCAGCTTAGGAGACCATCATCAGCCCCAGCATTTT. This sequence encodes CASSLGDHHQPQHF.

Concerning this clone itself: Other DNA sequences in this sample translate to the same CDR3. As DNA, the CDR3 is TGTGCCAGCAGCTTAGCGTACGAGCAGTACTTC. It codes for CASSLAYEQYF. The chain employs TRBV11-2 and TRBJ2-7; D ambiguous. The germline V and J ends were trimmed by 1 base and 4 bases, with 2 bases remaining between them. Germline CDR1 reads SGHAT; CDR2 reads FQNNGV. The CDR3 is 11 residues long.

This rearrangement joins TRBV29-1 to TRBJ2-3; no reliable D call. This CDR3 region has 9 residues. Germline CDR1 SQVTM, CDR2 ANQGSEA. V shed 4 bases and J shed 4 bases, with 0 bases lying between them. CDR3 protein: CSVADTQYF. CDR3 in DNA: TGCAGCGTTGCAGATACGCAGTATTTT.

The rearrangement uses TRBV6-5 and TRBJ1-5; the D is unclear. With 7 bases removed from V and 0 bases from J, the gap between germline ends came to 13 bases. This CDR3 region has 15 residues. Germline CDR1 is MNHEY and CDR2 is SVGAGI. The CDR3 bases are TGTGCCAGCAAGGAAATGGCATATAGCAATCAGCCCCAGCATTTT. Protein product: CASKEMAYSNQPQHF.

This CDR3 is CASSFGLELTEQYV. CDR3 in DNA: TGTGCCAGCAGCTTCGGACTAGAACTTACCGAGCAGTACGTC. The V call is TRBV5-4, the J call TRBJ2-7, with TRBD2 identical over 7 bases. Germline CDR1 and CDR2: SGHNT and YYREEE (reference sequence). This CDR3 spans 14 amino acids. Losses at the gene ends were 2 bases for V and 6 bases for J; bases not matched to a gene: 8.

The chain carries TRBV2 and TRBJ1-3, with TRBD1 as a possible D gene (6 bases). CDR3 length: 16 amino acids. Trimming removed 6 bases at V and 0 bases at J, with 15 bases between. Looked up from germline, CDR1 is SNHLY and CDR2 is FYNNEI. CDR3 residues: CASRTDSSLSGNTIYF. The CDR3 nucleotides read TGTGCCAGCAGGACGGACAGTTCTCTCTCTGGAAACACCATATATTTT.

The rearrangement joins TRBV6-6 to TRBJ2-3; D might be TRBD2 (5 bases). Trimming took off 1 base at V and 4 bases at J, with 12 bases between the two ends. Germline V gene data show CDR1 as MNHNY and CDR2 as SVGAGI (reference sequence). This CDR3 region has 15 residues. In DNA, the CDR3 is TGTGCCAGCAGTTACTTAGCGTTGGGCTCAGATACGCAGTATTTT. It is translated as CASSYLALGSDTQYF.

This chain uses TRBV6-5 with TRBJ2-5, with D hard to call. The CDR3 extends over 11 amino acids. Germline loops: CDR1 MNHEY, CDR2 SVGAGI. Trimming left V 6 bases short and J 4 bases short, with 6 bases between. The CDR3 nucleotides are TGTGCCAGCAGGGGTATAGAGACCCAGTACTTC. Translated: CASRGIETQYF.

The sample holds a few counts of this clone. This chain connects TRBV19 to TRBJ1-5; D may be TRBD1 (6 bases). The CDR3 runs to 15 residues. The germline CDR1 and CDR2 sequences are LNHDA and SQIVND (reference sequence). Trimming removed 3 bases from V and 8 bases from J, with 17 bases in between. In nucleotides, the CDR3 is TGTGCCAGTAGTATTGCCCGGCAGGGGATGGAGCCCCAGCATTTT. Its protein product is CASSIARQGMEPQHF.

The genes are TRBV7-8 and TRBJ2-1, with D tentatively TRBD1 (6 bases). The V end lost 0 bases, the J end lost 0 bases, and 18 bases lay between the germline ends. Germline lookup yields CDR1 SGHVS and CDR2 FQNEAQ. There are 19 residues in the CDR3. CDR3 sequence: CASSLATQGPLSSYNEQFF. The CDR3, as DNA: TGTGCCAGCAGCTTAGCAACACAGGGCCCTCTCAGCTCCTACAATGAGCAGTTCTTC.

This chain joins TRBV7-9 and TRBJ2-4; no definite D call. This CDR3 contains 14 residues. V lost 3 bases to trimming and J lost 2 bases, with 8 bases between them. CDR1 is SEHNR, CDR2 FQNEAQ, per germline (reference sequence). The CDR3 protein is CASSFKVPKNIQYF. The CDR3 bases are TGTGCCAGCAGCTTTAAGGTGCCCAAAAACATTCAGTACTTC.

The chain recombines TRBV11-2 with TRBJ2-1; TRBD2 aligns across 7 bases. The CDR3 length is 14 residues. With 6 bases clipped from V and 4 bases from J, the junction kept 6 bases outside the gene matches. Germline V CDR1 and CDR2: SGHAT, FQNNGV. As DNA, the CDR3 is TGTGCCAGCAGTCCTAGCGGACCTTACAATGAGCAGTTCTTC. This gives the protein CASSPSGPYNEQFF.

The chain employs TRBV2 and TRBJ2-3, with 7 positions matching TRBD1. The CDR3 is made up of 13 amino acids. Germline values: CDR1 SNHLY, CDR2 FYNNEI. With V trimmed by 6 bases and J by 4 bases, 4 bases remained unmatched. The CDR3 region has the DNA TGTGCCAGCAGGATGGACAGGTCAGATACGCAGTATTTT. It encodes CASRMDRSDTQYF.

Written as DNA, the CDR3 is TGTGCCAGCAGCCCACGGGAGAAGGCGTACAATGAGCAGTTCTTC. Its translation: CASSPREKAYNEQFF. The chain employs TRBV7-9 and TRBJ2-1; D is perhaps TRBD2 (6 bases). This CDR3 has 15 amino acids. Trimming left V 5 bases short and J 4 bases short, with 15 bases between. Germline V CDR1 and CDR2: SEHNR, FQNEAQ (reference sequence).

The gene calls are TRBV28 and TRBJ2-3; TRBD2 matches at 9 bases. V was pared by 3 bases and J by 5 bases, with 9 bases of the junction left unmatched. Germline V CDR1 and CDR2: MDHEN, SYDVKM. The CDR3 covers 16 residues. CDR3 DNA sequence: TGTGCCAGCAGTTTGTTAGGCGGGGGGGCCTTAGATACGCAGTATTTT. It encodes CASSLLGGGALDTQYF.

The chain joins TRBV18 to TRBJ1-2; TRBD1 matches at 8 bases. CDR1 is KGHSH and CDR2 is LQKENI in the germline V gene. The CDR3 loop spans 14 amino acids. V gave up 7 bases and J gave up 6 bases; unmatched junction bases: 10. This chain's CDR3 is CASWQGAPLDGYTF. The CDR3 region has the DNA TGTGCCAGCTGGCAGGGGGCCCCGCTCGATGGCTACACCTTC.

The genes are TRBV4-2 and TRBJ2-6; unclear D gene. From germline, CDR1 is LGHNA and CDR2 YNFKEQ. This CDR3 is built from 14 residues. The V end was cut by 0 bases, the J end by 4 bases, with 4 bases between. CDR3 loop: CASSQEFGANVLTF. As DNA, the CDR3 is TGTGCCAGCAGCCAAGAATTCGGGGCCAACGTCCTGACTTTC.

On this clone itself: This specimen includes other DNA sequences encoding the same CDR3. V and J are TRBV6-6 and TRBJ2-7; perhaps TRBD1 as D (6 bases). The length of the CDR3 is 14 residues. Germline CDR1 and CDR2: MNHNY and SVGAGI (reference sequence). The V gene lost 0 bases and the J gene lost 0 bases, with 6 bases spanning the gap. The CDR3 is CASSYSGGSYEQYF. CDR3 coding DNA: TGTGCCAGCAGTTACTCAGGGGGCTCCTACGAGCAGTACTTC.

The sample holds one count of this clone. This chain joins TRBV9 and TRBJ1-2; tentatively, D is TRBD1 (5 bases). Between the trimmed V and J ends, which lost 3 bases and 3 bases, there was a span of 15 bases. Germline values: CDR1 SGDLS, CDR2 YYNGEE. The CDR3 extends over 15 amino acids. The CDR3 sequence: CASSAGTAPYYGYTF. CDR3 DNA sequence: TGTGCCAGCAGCGCTGGGACTGCTCCTTACTATGGCTACACCTTC.

The rearrangement links TRBV25-1 to TRBJ1-2, with TRBD1 identical over 9 bases. This CDR3 has 15 residues. Germline V lookup: CDR1 MGHDK, CDR2 SYGVNS. V shed 4 bases and J 3 bases; nucleotides not matched to a gene: 6. The CDR3 DNA reads as TGTGCCAGCAGTGGTACAGGGGGCTTTTACTATGGCTACACCTTC. Protein sequence: CASSGTGGFYYGYTF.

The chain recombines TRBV11-2 with TRBJ2-3; D is unresolved. The V and J ends lost 5 bases and 1 base respectively, with 1 base between them. CDR1 SGHAT and CDR2 FQNNGV come from the germline V gene. The CDR3 covers 11 residues. The CDR3 loop reads CASSRTDTQYF. The CDR3 coding sequence is TGTGCCAGCAGCCGCACAGATACGCAGTATTTT.

This chain connects TRBV6-5 to TRBJ2-3, with 7 bases matching TRBD2. The CDR3 is 14 residues long. V lost 2 bases, J lost 4 bases, and 3 bases stayed unmatched. CDR1 and CDR2 from the germline V gene are MNHEY and SVGAGI. The CDR3 DNA reads TGTGCCAGCAGTTACGTGGGAGGGGCAGATACGCAGTATTTT. Translated: CASSYVGGADTQYF.

In regard to this clone: The same CDR3 can be traced to other DNA sequences in this sample. V is TRBV28 and J is TRBJ1-6; D remains ambiguous. This CDR3 contains 13 residues. The V and J ends lost 2 bases and 10 bases respectively, with 9 bases between them. In germline, CDR1 is MDHEN, CDR2 SYDVKM. The CDR3: CASSLQGWSPLHF. DNA of the CDR3: TGTGCCAGCAGTTTACAAGGTTGGTCACCCCTCCACTTT.

This clone was observed once. The gene calls are TRBV5-5 and TRBJ1-1, with a weak D call TRBD1 (5 bases). The CDR3 length is 13 residues. V lost 4 bases and J lost 3, with 10 bases in between. The germline V gene has CDR1 SGHKS and CDR2 YYEKEE (reference sequence). In nucleotides, the CDR3 is TGTGCCAGCAGCCACGGGACCTACACTGAAGCTTTCTTT. Amino acids: CASSHGTYTEAFF.

This chain uses TRBV28 with TRBJ2-5; 8 nucleotides match TRBD1. The CDR3 totals 19 residues. The V gene's germline CDR1 is MDHEN and CDR2 SYDVKM. Trimming removed 5 bases from V and 2 bases from J; junction bases left unmatched: 19. The chain's CDR3 is CASSPPGQVIPRRQETQYF. The CDR3, as DNA: TGTGCCAGCAGTCCACCGGGACAGGTGATCCCCCGCCGTCAAGAGACCCAGTACTTC.

This clone was seen only a few times. The chain joins TRBV30 to TRBJ1-1; possible D gene TRBD1, 5 bases. Trimming removed 3 bases at V and 1 base at J, with 15 bases between. In germline, CDR1 is GTSNPN, CDR2 SVGIG (reference sequence). This CDR3 comprises 15 residues. CDR3 residues: CAWSPDSPGNTEAFF. CDR3 nucleotides: TGTGCCTGGAGCCCAGACAGCCCTGGGAACACTGAAGCTTTCTTT.

The chain has TRBV13 and TRBJ2-2; D is unresolved. The CDR3 spans 15 residues. V was clipped by 0 bases and J by 0 bases, with 5 bases between them. CDR1 and CDR2 (germline): PRHDT, FYEKMQ (reference sequence). CDR3 DNA: TGTGCCAGCAGCTTAGGGCTAGCGAACACCGGGGAGCTGTTTTTT. Residues: CASSLGLANTGELFF.

The chain has TRBV29-1 and TRBJ1-1; TRBD1 matches 8 bases. Germline V CDR1 and CDR2: SQVTM, ANQGSEA. The V gene end was trimmed by 7 bases and the J gene end by 0 bases; junction bases not matched to a gene: 10. This CDR3 region has 15 residues. CDR3 region: CSAGQGWGMNTEAFF. The DNA for the CDR3 is TGCAGCGCCGGACAGGGATGGGGTATGAACACTGAAGCTTTCTTT. The variable domain in full, with the rest retrieved from reference TRBV29-1 and TRBJ1-1, is SAVISQKPSRDICQRGTSLTIQCQVDSQVTMMFWYRQQPGQSLTLIATANQGSEATYESGFVIDKFPISRPNLTFSTLTVSNMSPEDSSIYLCSAGQGWGMNTEAFFGQGTRLTVV.